The rows below give T cell receptor beta chains drawn from one sample of a study of cytomegalovirus exposure and HLA in healthy donors. Libraries were prepared by immunoSEQ multiplex PCR; TCRdb keeps only in-frame clonotypes and omits some of them. The sample contains around 180,000 clones, around three quarters of which appear only once. The sample consisted of PBMCs. The receptors originated from a man between 40 and 49 years old in good health and CMV-seronegative. The CDR3 runs from the conserved cysteine through the conserved F or W. The D gene is left open where the match is weak. Size values are once, few and many counts, or a class for expanded clones, and some rows have none.

TRBJ2-3 | . | . | TRBV5-1 | CASSLAVTGGGTDTQYF | TGCGCCAGCAGCTTGGCGGTCACAGGGGGGGGCACAGATACGCAGTATTTT
TRBJ1-2 | . | . | TRBV5-4 | CASSLAGNYGYTF | TGTGCCAGCAGCTTGGCAGGGAACTATGGCTACACCTTC
TRBJ2-1 | TRBD1 | . | TRBV15 | CATSRRTGGPNNEQFF | TGTGCCACCAGCAGGAGGACAGGGGGGCCGAACAATGAGCAGTTCTTC
TRBJ1-5 | . | . | TRBV30 | CAWSVRGGPNNQPQHF | TGTGCCTGGAGTGTACGTGGGGGCCCCAACAATCAGCCCCAGCATTTT
TRBJ2-1 | . | . | TRBV7-9 | CASSPRLVVYNEQFF | TGTGCCAGCAGCCCCCGACTAGTCGTTTACAATGAGCAGTTCTTC
TRBJ2-1 | TRBD2 | . | TRBV29-1 | CTTLRSSGRISYNEQFF | TGCACCACGCTCCGGAGTAGCGGGAGAATTTCCTACAATGAGCAGTTCTTC
TRBJ2-5 | TRBD1 | . | TRBV5-1 | CASSPDRDKQYF | TGCGCCAGCAGCCCTGACAGGGATAAGCAGTACTTC
TRBJ2-3 | . | . | TRBV7-9 | CASGFGLNPTDTQYF | TGTGCCAGCGGGTTCGGACTAAACCCCACAGATACGCAGTATTTT
TRBJ2-4 | . | . | TRBV4-3 | CASSQDWGGADIQYF | TGCGCCAGCAGCCAAGATTGGGGGGGGGCGGACATTCAGTACTTC
TRBJ1-1 | . | . | TRBV7-3 | CASSLNGQTEAFF | TGTGCCAGCAGCTTAAATGGACAAACTGAAGCTTTCTTT
TRBJ1-1 | TRBD1 | . | TRBV7-2 | CASSPPHSRRGVNTEAFF | TGTGCCAGCAGCCCCCCCCACTCCCGCAGGGGGGTGAACACTGAAGCTTTCTTT
TRBJ2-7 | TRBD1 | . | TRBV10-1 | CASSAYPTGAEQYF | TGCGCCAGCAGTGCGTATCCAACAGGGGCCGAGCAGTACTTC
TRBJ2-7 | . | . | TRBV4-3 | CASSQDLAGAYEQYF | TGCGCCAGCAGCCAAGATCTGGCAGGGGCCTACGAGCAGTACTTC
TRBJ2-3 | . | . | TRBV7-2 | CATTLRRTDTQYF | TGTGCCACCACCCTCCGGCGGACAGATACGCAGTATTTT
TRBJ2-7 | TRBD1 | . | TRBV5-5 | CASSLEWVDRGEQYF | TGTGCCAGCAGCTTGGAGTGGGTTGACAGGGGTGAGCAGTACTTC
TRBJ1-4 | . | few | TRBV6-5 | CASSWGVGEKLFF | TGTGCCAGCAGCTGGGGGGTTGGAGAAAAACTGTTTTTT